The sequence of this T cell receptor (beta chain) was determined in a study of blood T cell repertoires in COVID-19. Germline CDR1 KGHSH, CDR2 LQKENI. The J segment lost 8 bases and the V segment lost 2 bases, leaving 9 bases of the junction unmatched. This CDR3 is built from 16 residues. Per the authors' pipeline: Amplification from reference gene primers served as the basis for estimated nucleated cell counts. TCRdb keeps only in-frame clones here, not all; method: immunoSEQ multiplex PCR. V, J and clone size are taken as reported in that table, and D and trimming were inferred from the DNA itself. The sample shows a few hundred thousand clones, around 89% of them seen only once.

This sequence originates from a woman aged 25 to 45 who had recovered from COVID-19. The gene calls are TRBV18 and TRBJ1-4; 9 bases map to TRBD1. The sequenced material came from peripheral blood. DNA of the CDR3: TGTGCCAGCTCACCAGATCTACAGGGGGCGGGGGAAAAACTGTTTTTT. Protein product: CASSPDLQGAGEKLFF.